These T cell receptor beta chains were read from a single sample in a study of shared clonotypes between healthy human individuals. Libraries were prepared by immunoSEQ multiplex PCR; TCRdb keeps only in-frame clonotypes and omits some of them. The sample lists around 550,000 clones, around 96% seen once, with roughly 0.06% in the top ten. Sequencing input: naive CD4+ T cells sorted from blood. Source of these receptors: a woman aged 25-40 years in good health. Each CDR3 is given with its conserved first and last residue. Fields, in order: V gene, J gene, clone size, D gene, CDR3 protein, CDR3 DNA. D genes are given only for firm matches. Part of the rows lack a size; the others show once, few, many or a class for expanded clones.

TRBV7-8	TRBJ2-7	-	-	CASSFQDGPYYEQYF	TGTGCCAGCAGCTTCCAGGACGGACCCTACTACGAGCAGTACTTC
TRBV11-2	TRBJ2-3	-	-	CASSLSNTDTQYF	TGTGCCAGCAGCTTAAGCAACACAGATACGCAGTATTTT
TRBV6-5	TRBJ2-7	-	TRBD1	CASSLQGLHPYEQYF	TGTGCCAGCAGTTTACAGGGGCTCCATCCCTACGAGCAGTACTTC
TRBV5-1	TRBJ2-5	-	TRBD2	CASRWGSSGTKETQYF	TGCGCCAGCAGATGGGGATCTAGCGGGACCAAAGAGACCCAGTACTTC
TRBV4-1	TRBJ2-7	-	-	CASSQDWRYEQYF	TGCGCCAGCAGCCAAGATTGGAGGTACGAGCAGTACTTC
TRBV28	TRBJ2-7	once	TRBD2	CASRGIAGTLVEQYF	TGTGCCAGCAGGGGGATAGCGGGAACCCTTGTCGAGCAGTACTTC
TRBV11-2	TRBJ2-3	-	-	CASSLDPTNTQYF	TGTGCCAGCAGCTTAGATCCTACAAATACGCAGTATTTT
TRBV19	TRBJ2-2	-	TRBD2	CASSVQRTSGSGTGELFF	TGTGCCAGTAGTGTCCAACGGACTAGCGGGAGTGGGACCGGGGAGCTGTTTTTT
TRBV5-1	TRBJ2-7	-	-	CASSLVGGYEQYF	TGCGCCAGCAGCTTGGTCGGGGGCTACGAGCAGTACTTC
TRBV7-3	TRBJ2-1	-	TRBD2	CASSFQREVNEQFF	TGTGCCAGCAGCTTCCAGCGGGAGGTCAATGAGCAGTTCTTC
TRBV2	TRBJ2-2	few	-	CASTGFGELFF	TGTGCCAGCACGGGGTTCGGGGAGCTGTTTTTT
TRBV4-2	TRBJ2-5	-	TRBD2	CASSLEVGAGDRETQYF	TGTGCCAGCAGCTTGGAGGTCGGAGCGGGAGATAGAGAGACCCAGTACTTC
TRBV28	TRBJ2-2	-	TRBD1	CASSSSGQGPGELFF	TGTGCCAGCAGTTCCTCGGGACAGGGCCCCGGGGAGCTGTTTTTT
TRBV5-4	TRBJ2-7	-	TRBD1	CASSNRGDYEQYF	TGTGCCAGCAGTAACAGGGGGGACTACGAGCAGTACTTC
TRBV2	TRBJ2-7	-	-	CASRRGSEQYF	TGTGCCAGCCGTAGGGGTTCCGAGCAGTACTTC
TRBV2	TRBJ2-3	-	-	CASREQGSTPDTQYF	TGTGCCAGCAGGGAACAGGGTAGCACTCCAGATACGCAGTATTTT
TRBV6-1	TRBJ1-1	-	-	CASSAWAGVNTEAFF	TGTGCCAGCAGTGCCTGGGCCGGGGTGAACACTGAAGCTTTCTTT
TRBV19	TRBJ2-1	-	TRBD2	CASSPRTSGRNEQFF	TGTGCCAGTAGTCCCCGGACTAGCGGGAGGAATGAGCAGTTCTTC
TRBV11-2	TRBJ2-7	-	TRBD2	CASSYGTSSFEQYF	TGTGCCAGCAGCTACGGGACTAGTTCGTTCGAGCAGTACTTC
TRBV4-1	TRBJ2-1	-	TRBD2	CASSQVGTSGRHEQFF	TGCGCCAGCAGCCAAGTAGGAACTAGCGGGAGACATGAGCAGTTCTTC
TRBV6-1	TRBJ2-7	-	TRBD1	CASSGDRGSEQYF	TGTGCCAGCAGTGGTGACAGGGGTTCCGAGCAGTACTTC
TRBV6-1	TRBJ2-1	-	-	CASTGALSYNEQFF	TGTGCCAGCACCGGGGCCCTTTCCTACAATGAGCAGTTCTTC
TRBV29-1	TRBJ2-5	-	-	CSVKSVAGETQYF	TGCAGCGTTAAGTCCGTAGCCGGGGAGACCCAGTACTTC
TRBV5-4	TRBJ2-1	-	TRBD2	CASSTGLAGGYNEQFF	TGTGCCAGCAGCACGGGACTAGCGGGAGGGTACAATGAGCAGTTCTTC
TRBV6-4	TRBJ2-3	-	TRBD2	CASSPRASGRVDTQYF	TGTGCCAGCAGCCCGAGGGCTAGCGGGAGGGTGGATACGCAGTATTTT
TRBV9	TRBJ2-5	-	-	CASSEQSGPQETQYF	TGTGCCAGCAGCGAACAGAGCGGGCCCCAAGAGACCCAGTACTTC
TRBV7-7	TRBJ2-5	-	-	CASSLTGLQETQYF	TGTGCCAGCAGCTTAACGGGGCTTCAAGAGACCCAGTACTTC